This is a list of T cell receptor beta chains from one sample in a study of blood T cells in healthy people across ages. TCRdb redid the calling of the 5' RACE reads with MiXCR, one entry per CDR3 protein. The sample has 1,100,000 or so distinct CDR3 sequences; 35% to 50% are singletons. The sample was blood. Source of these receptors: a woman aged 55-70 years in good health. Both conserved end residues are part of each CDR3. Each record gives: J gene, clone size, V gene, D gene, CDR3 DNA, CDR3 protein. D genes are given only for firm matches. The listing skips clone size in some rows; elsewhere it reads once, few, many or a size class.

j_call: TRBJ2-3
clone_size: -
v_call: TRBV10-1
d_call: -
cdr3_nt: TGCGCCAGCAGTGAGTCAAGGTCAGCAGATACGCAGTATTTT
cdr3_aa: CASSESRSADTQYF

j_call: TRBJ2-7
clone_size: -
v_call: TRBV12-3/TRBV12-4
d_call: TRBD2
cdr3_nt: TGTGCCAGCAGGAGGACTAGCGGGAGGTGGAATGAGCAGTACTTC
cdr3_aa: CASRRTSGRWNEQYF

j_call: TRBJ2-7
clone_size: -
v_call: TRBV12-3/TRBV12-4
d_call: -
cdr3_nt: TGTGCCAGCAGTTTCTTCACAGGGTTCGGGTACGAGCAGTACTTC
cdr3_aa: CASSFFTGFGYEQYF

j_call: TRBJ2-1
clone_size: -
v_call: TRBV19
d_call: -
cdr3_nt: TGTGCCAGTAGTATATCCTCTCCCGGGAATGAGCAGTTCTTC
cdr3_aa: CASSISSPGNEQFF

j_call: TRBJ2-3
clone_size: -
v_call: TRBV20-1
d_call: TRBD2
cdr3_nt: TGCAGTGCTGGACCGGGACTAGCAGGAGATACGCAGTATTTT
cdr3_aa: CSAGPGLAGDTQYF

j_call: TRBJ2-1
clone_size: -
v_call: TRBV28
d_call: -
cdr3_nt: TGTGCCAGCAGTTTACAGGACACTATGGGGTTCTTC
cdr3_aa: CASSLQDTMGFF

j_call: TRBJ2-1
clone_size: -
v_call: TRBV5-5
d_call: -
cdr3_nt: TGTGCCAGCAGCGGACAGAGGTCCTACAATGAGCAGTTCTTC
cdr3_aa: CASSGQRSYNEQFF

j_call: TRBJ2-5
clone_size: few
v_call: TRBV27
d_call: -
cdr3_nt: TGTGCCAGCAGTTCCCAAACCCCCGTGCCCAACGAGGGGGAGACCCAGTACTTC
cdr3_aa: CASSSQTPVPNEGETQYF

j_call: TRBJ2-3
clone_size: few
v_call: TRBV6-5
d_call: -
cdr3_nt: TGTGCCAGCAGTTACCCGACCCTAGATACGCAGTATTTT
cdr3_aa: CASSYPTLDTQYF

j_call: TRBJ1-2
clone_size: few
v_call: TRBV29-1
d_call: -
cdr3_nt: TGCAGCGTTGAAACAGGGCCCGTTGGCTACACCTTC
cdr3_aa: CSVETGPVGYTF

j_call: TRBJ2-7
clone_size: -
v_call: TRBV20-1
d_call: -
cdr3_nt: TGCAGTGCTAGGCCCCTGACTACCTACAATGAGCAGTACTTC
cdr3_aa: CSARPLTTYNEQYF

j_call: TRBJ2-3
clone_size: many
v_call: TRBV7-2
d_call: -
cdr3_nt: TGTGCCAGCAGCTTAGATGGCGGGAACACAGATACGCAGTATTTT
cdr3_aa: CASSLDGGNTDTQYF

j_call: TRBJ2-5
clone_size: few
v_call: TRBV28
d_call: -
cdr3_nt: TGTGCCAGCAGTTCTGCAGGGGCCGAGACCCAGTACTTC
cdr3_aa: CASSSAGAETQYF

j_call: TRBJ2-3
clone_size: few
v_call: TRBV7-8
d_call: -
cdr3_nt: TGTGCCAGCAGCTTTGCTAGGGTGGATACGCAGTATTTT
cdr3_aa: CASSFARVDTQYF

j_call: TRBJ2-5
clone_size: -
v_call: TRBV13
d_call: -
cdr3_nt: TGTGCCGGCAGCTTCCAGGGGATGGATTACGAACAGTACTTC
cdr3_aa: CAGSFQGMDYEQYF

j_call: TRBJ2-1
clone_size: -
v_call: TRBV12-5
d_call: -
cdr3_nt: TGTGCTAGTGGTTTGGTATTGGGGATGAGCTCCTACAATGAGCAGTTCTTC
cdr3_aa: CASGLVLGMSSYNEQFF

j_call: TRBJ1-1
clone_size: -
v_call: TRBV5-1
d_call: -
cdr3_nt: TGCGCCAGCATCTTAAGGGGGACTGAAGCTTTCTTT
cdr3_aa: CASILRGTEAFF

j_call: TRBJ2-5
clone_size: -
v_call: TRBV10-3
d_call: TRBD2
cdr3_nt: TGTGCCATCAGGAGGCTAGCGGGAGGAGACAATGAGCAGTACTTC
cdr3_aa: CAIRRLAGGDNEQYF

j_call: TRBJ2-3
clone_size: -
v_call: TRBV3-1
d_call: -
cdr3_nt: TGTGCCAGCAGCCAAGCGCGAGTGGCAGATACGCAGTATTTT
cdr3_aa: CASSQARVADTQYF

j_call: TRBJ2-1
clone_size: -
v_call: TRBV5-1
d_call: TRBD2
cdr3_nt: TGCGCCAGCAGCTCCGCGGCGGGGGGTCAGGGACATAATGAGCAGTTCTTC
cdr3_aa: CASSSAAGGQGHNEQFF

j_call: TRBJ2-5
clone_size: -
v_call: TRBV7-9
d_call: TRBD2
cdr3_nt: TGTGCCAGCAGTGTGACTAGCGGGGGAGTGAGAGAGACCCAGTACTTC
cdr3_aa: CASSVTSGGVRETQYF

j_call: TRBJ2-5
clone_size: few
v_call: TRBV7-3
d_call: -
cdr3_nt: TGTGCCAGCAGCGTACAGGGCAGAAATGAGCAGTACTTC
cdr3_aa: CASSVQGRNEQYF

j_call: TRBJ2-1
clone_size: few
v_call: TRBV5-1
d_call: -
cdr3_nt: TGCGCCAGCGGACCCAGTAGCTCCTACAATGAGCAGTTCTTC
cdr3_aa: CASGPSSSYNEQFF

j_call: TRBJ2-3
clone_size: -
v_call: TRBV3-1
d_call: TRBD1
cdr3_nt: TGTGCCAGCAGCCCCAGCTGGCCGGGACAGGCCGACACAGATACGCAGTATTTT
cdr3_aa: CASSPSWPGQADTDTQYF

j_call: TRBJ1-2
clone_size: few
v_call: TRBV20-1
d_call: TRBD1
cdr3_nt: TGCAGTGCTAGCCCGGGACAGGGTCCCAACTATGGCTACACCTTC
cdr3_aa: CSASPGQGPNYGYTF

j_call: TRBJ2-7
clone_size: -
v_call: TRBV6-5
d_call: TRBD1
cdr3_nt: TGTGCCAGCAGCTACAGGGGGCTAAACGAGCAGTACTTC
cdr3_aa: CASSYRGLNEQYF

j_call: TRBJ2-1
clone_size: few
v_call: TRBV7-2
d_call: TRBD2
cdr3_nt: TGTGCCAGCAGCCCTAGGGGGACTAGCTATAACAATGAGCAGTTCTTC
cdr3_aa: CASSPRGTSYNNEQFF

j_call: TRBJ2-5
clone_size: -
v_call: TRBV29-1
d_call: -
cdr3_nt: TGCAGCGTTGGGGTTTGGGAGACCCAGTACTTC
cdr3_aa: CSVGVWETQYF

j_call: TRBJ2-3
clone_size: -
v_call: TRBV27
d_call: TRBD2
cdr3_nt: TGTGCCAGCAGTTCCCATAGCGGGAGGACTAGCACAGATACGCAGTATTTT
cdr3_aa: CASSSHSGRTSTDTQYF

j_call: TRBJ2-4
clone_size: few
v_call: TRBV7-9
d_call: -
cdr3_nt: TGTGCCAGCAGCTTAGCGGGGGCGGGACTTCCCCTGTCGTACTTC
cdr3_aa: CASSLAGAGLPLSYF

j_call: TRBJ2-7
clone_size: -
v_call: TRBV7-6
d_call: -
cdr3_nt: TGTGCCAGCAGCCGCGGGACAGACAATGAGCAGTACTTC
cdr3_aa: CASSRGTDNEQYF

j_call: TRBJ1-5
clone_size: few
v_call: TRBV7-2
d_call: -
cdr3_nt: TGTGCCAGCAGCCCCCGGCCTCCAGAAGGCAATCAGCCCCAGCATTTT
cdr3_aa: CASSPRPPEGNQPQHF

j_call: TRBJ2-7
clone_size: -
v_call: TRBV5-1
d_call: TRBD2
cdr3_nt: TGCGCCAGCAGCTTGGTTCGGACTAGCGGGATGAGCTCCTACAATGAGCAGTACTTC
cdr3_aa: CASSLVRTSGMSSYNEQYF

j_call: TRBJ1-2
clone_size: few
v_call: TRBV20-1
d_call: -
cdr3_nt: TGCAGTGCTAGATCCGCGGGCAGGGGAGACGGCTACACCTTC
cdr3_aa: CSARSAGRGDGYTF

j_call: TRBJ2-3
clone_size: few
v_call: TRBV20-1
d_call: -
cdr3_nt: TGCAGTGCTGGGATTCTAGGCTCCGCTACGCAGTATTTT
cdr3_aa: CSAGILGSATQYF

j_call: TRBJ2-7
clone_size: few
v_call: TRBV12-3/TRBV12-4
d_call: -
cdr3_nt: TGTGCCAGCACCATCCAAGCGGGCGGCTACGAGCAGTACTTC
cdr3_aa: CASTIQAGGYEQYF

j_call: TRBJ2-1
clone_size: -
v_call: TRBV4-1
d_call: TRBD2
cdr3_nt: TGCGCCAGCAGCCAAGAACGAGGTAGCGGGAGTAATGAGCAGTTCTTC
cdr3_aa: CASSQERGSGSNEQFF

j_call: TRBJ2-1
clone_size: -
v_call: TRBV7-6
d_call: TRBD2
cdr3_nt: TGTGCCAGCAGCTTAGGGGCCGGCGAGCGGGAGGGCCTTAAGAATGAGCAGTTCTTC
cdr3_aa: CASSLGAGEREGLKNEQFF

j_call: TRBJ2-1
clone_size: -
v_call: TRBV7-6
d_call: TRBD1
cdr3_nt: TGTGCCAGCAGCTTTAGGACAGGGGGCTCGGATGAGCAGTTCTTC
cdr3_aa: CASSFRTGGSDEQFF

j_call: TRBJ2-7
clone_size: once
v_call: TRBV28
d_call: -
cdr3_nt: TGTGCCAGCAGTTTCGGCAGTGGAGACTACGAGCAGTACTTC
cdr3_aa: CASSFGSGDYEQYF

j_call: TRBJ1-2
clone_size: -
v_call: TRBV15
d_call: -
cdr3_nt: TGTGCCACCAGCAGGTCGGCAGCAGGGAGCTATGGCTACACCTTC
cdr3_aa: CATSRSAAGSYGYTF

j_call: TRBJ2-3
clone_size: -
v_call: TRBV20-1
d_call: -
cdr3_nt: TGCAGTGCTCCGGAGAGTCGCACAGATACGCAGTATTTT
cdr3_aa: CSAPESRTDTQYF

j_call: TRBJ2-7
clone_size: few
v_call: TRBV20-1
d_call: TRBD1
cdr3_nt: TGCAGTGCTATATCTCCGGGACAGGGCTACGAGCAGTACTTC
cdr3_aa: CSAISPGQGYEQYF

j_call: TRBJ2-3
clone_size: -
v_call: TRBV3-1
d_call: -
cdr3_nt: TGTGCCAGCAGCCAAGCCCACTACGTGGAGACGCAGTATTTT
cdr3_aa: CASSQAHYVETQYF

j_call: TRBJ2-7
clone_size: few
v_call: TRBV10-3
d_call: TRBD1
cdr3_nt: TGTGCCATCAGTGATTCCCTACAGGGGACGAACTACGAGCAGTACTTC
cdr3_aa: CAISDSLQGTNYEQYF

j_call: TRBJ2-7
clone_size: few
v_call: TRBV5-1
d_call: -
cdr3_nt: TGCGCCAGCAGCTTGCAGGATTTCGGGCCTTACGAGCAGTACTTC
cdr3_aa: CASSLQDFGPYEQYF